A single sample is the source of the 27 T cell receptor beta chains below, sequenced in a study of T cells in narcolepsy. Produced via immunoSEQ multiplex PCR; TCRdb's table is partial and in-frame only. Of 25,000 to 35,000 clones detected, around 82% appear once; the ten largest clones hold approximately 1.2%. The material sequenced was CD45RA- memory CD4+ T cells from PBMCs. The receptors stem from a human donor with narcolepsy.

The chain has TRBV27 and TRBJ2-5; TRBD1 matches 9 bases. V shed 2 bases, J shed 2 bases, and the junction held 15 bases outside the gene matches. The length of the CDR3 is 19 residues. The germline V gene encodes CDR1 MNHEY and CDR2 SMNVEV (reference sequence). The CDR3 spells CASSLADLRDRVRQETQYF. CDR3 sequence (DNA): TGTGCCAGCAGTTTAGCAGACCTCCGGGACAGGGTGAGGCAAGAGACCCAGTACTTC.

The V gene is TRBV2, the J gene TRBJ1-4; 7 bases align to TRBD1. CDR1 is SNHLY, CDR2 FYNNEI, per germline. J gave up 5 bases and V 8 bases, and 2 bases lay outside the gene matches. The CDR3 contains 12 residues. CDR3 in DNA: TGTGCCAGCTTGGGACAGAATGAAAAACTGTTTTTT. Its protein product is CASLGQNEKLFF.

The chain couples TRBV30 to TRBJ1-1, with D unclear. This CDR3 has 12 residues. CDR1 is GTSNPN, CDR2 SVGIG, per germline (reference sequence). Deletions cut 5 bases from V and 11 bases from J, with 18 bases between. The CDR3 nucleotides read TGTGCCTGGGTGACCGGAGATATTGTGGCTTTCTTT. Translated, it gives CAWVTGDIVAFF.

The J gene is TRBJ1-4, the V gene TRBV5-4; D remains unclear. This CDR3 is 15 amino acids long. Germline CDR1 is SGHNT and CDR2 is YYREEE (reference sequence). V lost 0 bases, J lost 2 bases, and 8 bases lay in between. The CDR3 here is CASSLGAVTNEKLFF. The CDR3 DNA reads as TGTGCCAGCAGCTTGGGAGCGGTGACTAATGAAAAACTGTTTTTT.

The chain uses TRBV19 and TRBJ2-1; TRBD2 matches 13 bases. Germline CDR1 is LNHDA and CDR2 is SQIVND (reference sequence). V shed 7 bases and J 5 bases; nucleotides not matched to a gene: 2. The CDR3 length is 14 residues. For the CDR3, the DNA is TGTGCCAGTACGGGACTAGCGGGACACAATGAGCAGTTCTTC. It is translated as CASTGLAGHNEQFF.

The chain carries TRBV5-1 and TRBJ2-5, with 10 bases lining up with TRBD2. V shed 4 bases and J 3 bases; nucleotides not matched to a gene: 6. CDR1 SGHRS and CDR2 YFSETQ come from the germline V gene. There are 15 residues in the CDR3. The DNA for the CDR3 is TGCGCCAGCAGCGCCTCCGGGACTAGCGAAGAGACCCAGTACTTC. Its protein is CASSASGTSEETQYF.

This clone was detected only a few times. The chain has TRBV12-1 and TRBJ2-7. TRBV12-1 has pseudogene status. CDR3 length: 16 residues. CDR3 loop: CASTLRRSSRNYEQYF. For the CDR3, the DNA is TGTGCCAGCACCCTTCGGCGAAGTAGCAGGAACTACGAGCAGTACTTC.

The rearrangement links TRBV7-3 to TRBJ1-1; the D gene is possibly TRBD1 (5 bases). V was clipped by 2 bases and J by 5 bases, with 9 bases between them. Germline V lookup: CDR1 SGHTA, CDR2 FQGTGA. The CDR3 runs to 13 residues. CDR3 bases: TGTGCCAGCAGCTTAGGGGGTGGGACTGAAGCTTTCTTT. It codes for CASSLGGGTEAFF.

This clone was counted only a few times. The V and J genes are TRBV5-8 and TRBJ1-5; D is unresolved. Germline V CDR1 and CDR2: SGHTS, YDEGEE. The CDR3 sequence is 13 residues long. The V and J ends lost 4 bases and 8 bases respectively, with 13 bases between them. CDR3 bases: TGTGCCAGCAGCCCTCGGAGGACGGAGCCCCAGCATTTT. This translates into CASSPRRTEPQHF.

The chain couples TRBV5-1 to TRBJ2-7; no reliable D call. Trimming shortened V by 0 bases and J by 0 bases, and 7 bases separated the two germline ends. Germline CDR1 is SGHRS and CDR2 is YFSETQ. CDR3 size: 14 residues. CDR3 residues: CASSLGLYSYEQYF. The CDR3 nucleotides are TGCGCCAGCAGCTTGGGCCTCTACTCCTACGAGCAGTACTTC. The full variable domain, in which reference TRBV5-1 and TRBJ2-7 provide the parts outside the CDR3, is KAGVTQTPRYLIKTRGQQVTLSCSPISGHRSVSWYQQTPGQGLQFLFEYFSETQRNKGNFPGRFSGRQFSNSRSEMNVSTLELGDSALYLCASSLGLYSYEQYFGPGTRLTVT.

The CDR3 sequence is CASSRPRLAGGPEGEQYF. The CDR3 DNA sequence: TGTGCCAGCAGCCGCCCCCGACTAGCGGGAGGGCCGGAGGGGGAGCAGTACTTC. This chain links TRBV11-3 with TRBJ2-7, with 14 nucleotides matching TRBD2. V shed 5 bases and J 7 bases; nucleotides not matched to a gene: 16. CDR1 SGHNT and CDR2 YENEEA come from the germline V gene. CDR3 length: 18 amino acids.

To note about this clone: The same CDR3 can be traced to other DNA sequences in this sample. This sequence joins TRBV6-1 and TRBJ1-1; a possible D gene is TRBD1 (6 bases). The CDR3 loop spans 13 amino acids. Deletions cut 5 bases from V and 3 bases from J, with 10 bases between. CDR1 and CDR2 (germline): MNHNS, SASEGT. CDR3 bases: TGTGCCAGCAGTACAGGGTTTGACACTGAAGCTTTCTTT. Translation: CASSTGFDTEAFF.

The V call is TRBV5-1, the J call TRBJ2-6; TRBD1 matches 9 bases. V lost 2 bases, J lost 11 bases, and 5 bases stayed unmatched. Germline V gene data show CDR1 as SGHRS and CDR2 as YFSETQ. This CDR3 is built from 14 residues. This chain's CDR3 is CASSFGTGLDVLTF. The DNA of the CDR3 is TGCGCCAGCAGCTTCGGGACAGGGCTTGACGTCCTGACTTTC.

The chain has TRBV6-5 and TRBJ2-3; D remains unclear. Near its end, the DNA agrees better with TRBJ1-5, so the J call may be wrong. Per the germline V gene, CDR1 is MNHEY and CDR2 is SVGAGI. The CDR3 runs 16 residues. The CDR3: CASSSLSGRSTDTQHF. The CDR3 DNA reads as TGTGCCAGCAGTTCCCTAAGCGGGCGGAGCACAGATACGCAGCATTTT.

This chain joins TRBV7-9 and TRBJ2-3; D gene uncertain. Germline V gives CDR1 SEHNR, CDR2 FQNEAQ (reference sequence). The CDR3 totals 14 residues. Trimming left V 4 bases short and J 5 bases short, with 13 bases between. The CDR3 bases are TGTGCCAGCAGCTCAGCCTCTAAGGGAGATACGCAGTATTTT. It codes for CASSSASKGDTQYF.

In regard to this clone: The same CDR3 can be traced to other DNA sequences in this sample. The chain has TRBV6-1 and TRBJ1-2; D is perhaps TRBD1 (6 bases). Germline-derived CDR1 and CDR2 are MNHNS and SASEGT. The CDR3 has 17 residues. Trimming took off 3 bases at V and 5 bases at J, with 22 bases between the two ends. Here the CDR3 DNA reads TGTGCCAGCAGTGATGTGGGTAGAAAGCGGACAGCTTATGGCTACACCTTC. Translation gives CASSDVGRKRTAYGYTF.

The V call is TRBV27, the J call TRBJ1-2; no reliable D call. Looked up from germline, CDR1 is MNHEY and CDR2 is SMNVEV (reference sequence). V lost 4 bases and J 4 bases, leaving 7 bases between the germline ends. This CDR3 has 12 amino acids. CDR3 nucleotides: TGTGCCAGCAGTTCGGACCGCTATGGCTACACCTTC. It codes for CASSSDRYGYTF.

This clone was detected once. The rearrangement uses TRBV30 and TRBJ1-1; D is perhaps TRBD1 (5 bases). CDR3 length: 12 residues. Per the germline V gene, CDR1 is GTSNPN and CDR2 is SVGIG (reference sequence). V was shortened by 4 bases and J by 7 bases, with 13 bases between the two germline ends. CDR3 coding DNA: TGTGCCTGGACCCTGACAGCTAGTGAAGCTTTCTTT. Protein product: CAWTLTASEAFF.

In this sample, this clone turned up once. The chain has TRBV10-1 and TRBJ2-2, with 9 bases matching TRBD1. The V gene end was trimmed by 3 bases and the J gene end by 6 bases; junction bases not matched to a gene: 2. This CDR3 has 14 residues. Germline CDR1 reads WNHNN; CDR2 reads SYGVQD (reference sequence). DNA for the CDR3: TGCGCCAGCAGTGAAACAGGGGGCGCCGGGGAGCTGTTTTTT. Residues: CASSETGGAGELFF.

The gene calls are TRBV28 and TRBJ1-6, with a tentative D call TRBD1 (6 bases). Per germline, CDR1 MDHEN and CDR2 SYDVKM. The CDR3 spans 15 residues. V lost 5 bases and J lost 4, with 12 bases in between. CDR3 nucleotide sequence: TGTGCCAGCAGTCCCGCGACAGGATATAATTCACCCCTCCACTTT. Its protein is CASSPATGYNSPLHF.

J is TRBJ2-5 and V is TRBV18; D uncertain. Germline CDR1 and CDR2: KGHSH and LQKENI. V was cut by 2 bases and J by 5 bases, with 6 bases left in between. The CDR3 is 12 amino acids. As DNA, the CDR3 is TGTGCCAGCTCACCATCTGACGAGACCCAGTACTTC. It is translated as CASSPSDETQYF.

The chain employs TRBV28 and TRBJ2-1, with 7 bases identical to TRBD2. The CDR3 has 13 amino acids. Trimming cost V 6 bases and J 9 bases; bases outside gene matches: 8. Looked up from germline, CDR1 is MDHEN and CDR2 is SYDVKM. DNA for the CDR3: TGTGCCAGCAGCCAAGGTCCGGGGGGTGAGCAGTTCTTC. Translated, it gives CASSQGPGGEQFF.

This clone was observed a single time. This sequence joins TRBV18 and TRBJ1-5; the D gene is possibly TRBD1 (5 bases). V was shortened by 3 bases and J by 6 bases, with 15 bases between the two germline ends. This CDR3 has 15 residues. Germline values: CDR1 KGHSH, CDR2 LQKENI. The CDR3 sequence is CASSPARGVGQPQHF. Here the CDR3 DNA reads TGTGCCAGCTCACCGGCGAGGGGAGTAGGTCAGCCCCAGCATTTT.

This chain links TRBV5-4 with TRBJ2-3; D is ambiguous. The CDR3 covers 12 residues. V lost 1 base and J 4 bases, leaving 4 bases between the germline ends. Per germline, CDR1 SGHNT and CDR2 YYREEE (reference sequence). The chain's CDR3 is CASSLTADTQYF. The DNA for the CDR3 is TGTGCCAGCAGCTTGACAGCAGATACGCAGTATTTT.

CDR3 DNA: TGTGCCAGCAGTGTGCTGCAGGGTCTTCGGCGTGGCTATGGCTACACCTTC. Protein sequence: CASSVLQGLRRGYGYTF. The gene calls are TRBV28 and TRBJ1-2, with D maybe TRBD1 (5 bases). Trimming took 5 bases from V and 4 from J, leaving 23 bases between them. Germline CDR1 and CDR2: MDHEN and SYDVKM. The CDR3 spans 17 residues.

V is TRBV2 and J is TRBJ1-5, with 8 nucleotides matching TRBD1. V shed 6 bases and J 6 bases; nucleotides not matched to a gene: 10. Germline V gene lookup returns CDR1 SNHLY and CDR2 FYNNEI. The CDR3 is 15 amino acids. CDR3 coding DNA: TGTGCCAGCAGCCTTGACAGGGGAACAGTTCAGCCCCAGCATTTT. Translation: CASSLDRGTVQPQHF.

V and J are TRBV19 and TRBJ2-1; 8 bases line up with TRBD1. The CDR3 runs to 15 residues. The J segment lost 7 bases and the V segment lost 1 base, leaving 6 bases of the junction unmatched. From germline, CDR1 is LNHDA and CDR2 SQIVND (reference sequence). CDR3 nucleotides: TGTGCCAGTAGTATAGGGACAGGGTACGGAAATGAGCAGTTCTTC. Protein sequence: CASSIGTGYGNEQFF.